The present T cell receptor (beta chain) was sequenced within a study of tumor and adjacent non-tumor tissue in lung cancer. Three rounds of nested PCR, following a modified ARM-PCR protocol, produced the TCRbeta library. Using its own MiXCR run on the multiplex PCR reads, TCRdb lists one record per CDR3 protein. This sample has about 60,000 distinct CDR3 sequences, with about 61% found just once. This sample's RNA came from whole unsorted tissue. More than 3 cm separated this lung sample from the edge of the tumor. This CDR3 contains 15 residues. V was pared by 3 bases and J by 4 bases, with 6 bases of the junction left unmatched. Per germline, CDR1 SQVTM and CDR2 ANQGSEA. This clonotype was counted many times.

Sequences were obtained from distant non-tumor lung tissue. This chain links TRBV29-1 with TRBJ2-5, with TRBD1 identical over 12 bases. This TCR came from a man in his sixties or seventies with non-small cell lung cancer. The DNA for the CDR3 is TGCAGCGTTGATCACCGGGACAGGGGGCGAGAGACCCAGTACTTC. This codes for CSVDHRDRGRETQYF.